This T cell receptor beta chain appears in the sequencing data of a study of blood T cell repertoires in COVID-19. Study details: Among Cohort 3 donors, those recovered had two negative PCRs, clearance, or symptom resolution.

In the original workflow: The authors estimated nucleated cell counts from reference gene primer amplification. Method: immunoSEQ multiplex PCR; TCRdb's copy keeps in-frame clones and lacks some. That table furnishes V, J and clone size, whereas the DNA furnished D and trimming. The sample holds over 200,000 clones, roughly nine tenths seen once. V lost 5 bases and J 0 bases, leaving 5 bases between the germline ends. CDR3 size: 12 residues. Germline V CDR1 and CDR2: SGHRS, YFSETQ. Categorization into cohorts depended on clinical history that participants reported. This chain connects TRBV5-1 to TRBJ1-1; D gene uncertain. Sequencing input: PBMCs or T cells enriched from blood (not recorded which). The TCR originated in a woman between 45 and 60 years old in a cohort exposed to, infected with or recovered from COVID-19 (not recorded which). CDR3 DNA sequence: TGCGCCAGCAGGAACATGAACACTGAAGCTTTCTTT. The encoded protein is CASRNMNTEAFF.